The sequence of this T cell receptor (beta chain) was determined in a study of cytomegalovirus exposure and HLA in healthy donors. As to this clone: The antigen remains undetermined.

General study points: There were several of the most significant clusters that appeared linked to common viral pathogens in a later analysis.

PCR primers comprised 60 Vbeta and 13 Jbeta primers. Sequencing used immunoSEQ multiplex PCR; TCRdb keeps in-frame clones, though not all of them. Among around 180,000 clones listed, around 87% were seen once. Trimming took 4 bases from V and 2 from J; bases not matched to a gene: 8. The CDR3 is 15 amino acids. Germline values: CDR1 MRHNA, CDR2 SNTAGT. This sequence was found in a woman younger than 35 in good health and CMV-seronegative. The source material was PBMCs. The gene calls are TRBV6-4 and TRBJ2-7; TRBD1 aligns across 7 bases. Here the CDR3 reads CASSVNRDSAYEQYF. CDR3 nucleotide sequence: TGTGCCAGCAGTGTAAACCGGGACAGTGCCTACGAGCAGTACTTC.